This T cell receptor beta chain was obtained from a study of cytomegalovirus exposure and HLA in healthy donors. The wider study: An earlier analysis identified 117 million unique TCR beta sequences in 150 million to 200 million T cells.

The V end was cut by 4 bases, the J end by 4 bases, with 12 bases between. This CDR3 has 13 residues. Germline V gene lookup returns CDR1 SGHNT and CDR2 YYREEE (reference sequence). Notes on the study in general: Rarity held for most TCR sequences, but there were some public TCRs that occurred in many donors.

PCR employed 60 Vbeta and 13 Jbeta primers. TCRdb's copy holds only in-frame clones and misses some; the assay was immunoSEQ multiplex PCR. Of 200,000 or so clones in the sample, almost 85% are singletons; the top ten hold around 0.24%. A remark on this clone: Its antigen is undetermined.

The origin of this receptor is a boy younger than 18 in good health and CMV-seronegative. The chain links TRBV5-4 to TRBJ2-7, with D possibly TRBD1 on 6 matching bases. The sequenced sample was PBMCs. CDR3 DNA sequence: TGTGCCAGCAGCACCACAGGGCAGTACGAGCAGTACTTC. Protein sequence: CASSTTGQYEQYF.